This T cell receptor (beta chain) came from a study of blood T cell repertoires in COVID-19 (dated by TCRdb to 2020 to 2021). About the full investigation: Samples from collaborators originated in the United States, Italy and Spain and spanned both the acute and convalescent phases of COVID-19. The material from the prospective study consisted of cDNA or gDNA derived from T cells, B-cell-depleted T cells, or PBMCs. Subjects who had been exposed to COVID-19, were actively infected with it, or had recovered from it provided the deeply sampled blood TCRbeta repertoires that made up the dataset. The repertoires were released in a freely available public database meant as a resource for research on the immune response to SARS-CoV-2. Samples were obtained from the ongoing ImmuneRACE study (first 160 participants) and from 1,254 subjects provided by 6 global collaborators. The sample metadata nearly always contained a de-identified subject ID, COVID-19 status, age in years and sex. Where HLA class I and class II types were available, the types were taken from metadata supplied by the sample provider, not from assay-based typing.

TCRbeta CDR3 regions were amplified from genomic DNA by means of the immunoSEQ Assay, a bias-controlled multiplex PCR. The published analysis was carried out like this. Within the assay, amplification of reference gene primers was used to estimate how many nucleated cells each sample contained. To quantify the absolute abundance of each unique TCRbeta CDR3 rearrangement, sequence reads were collapsed and filtered. Productive Simpson clonality was computed per sample as the square root of Simpson's diversity index over productive rearrangements. TCRdb retrieved this table from immuneACCESS and kept in-frame rearrangements only. Not all clones are present; in checked studies, unresolved V genes account for under half, and no reason is known for the remainder. V and J calls and clone size are as listed in that table; D and trimming were resolved from the DNA. The sample table holds over 110,000 clones, of which 84% were seen once. Together, the top ten hold about 5.5% of the sample.

The study at large found these results: Clinical and demographic metadata were provided uncurated, with the amount varying by source and participant.

Participants in the prospective study were aged about 18 to 95 years, lived in 20 to 25 United States geographic areas, and enrolled through a virtual design. In the prospective study, cohorts were assigned on the basis of participant-reported clinical history obtained from a screening survey and a study questionnaire. In the prospective study, whole blood, serum and a nasopharyngeal or oropharyngeal swab were collected from each participant by mobile phlebotomists. Prospective study participants could optionally give additional blood draws and questionnaires over an approximately 2-month period. Before DNA extraction, prospective study blood samples were shipped either frozen or at room temperature. On this clone: Which antigen it targets is not known. No base qualities exist here, and no much larger clone lies one base off it.

V is clipped by 0 bases and J by 2 bases, and the sequence between their germline boundaries is 7 bases long. The germline V gene (reference sequence) provides CDR1 LNHDA and CDR2 SQIVND. The CDR3 contains 15 residues, cysteine and phenylalanine counted. This entry keeps only the CDR3 DNA: 45 bases, framed from base 1. The rearrangement joined TRBV19 to TRBJ2-2, with no confidently assigned D gene. This receptor was obtained from a man between 35 and 55 years old with acute COVID-19. The sample taken for sequencing was PBMCs or T cells enriched from blood (not recorded which). Read as DNA, the sequence is TGTGCCAGTAGTATAGAATTCTACAACACCGGGGAGCTGTTTTTT. This translates into CASSIEFYNTGELFF.